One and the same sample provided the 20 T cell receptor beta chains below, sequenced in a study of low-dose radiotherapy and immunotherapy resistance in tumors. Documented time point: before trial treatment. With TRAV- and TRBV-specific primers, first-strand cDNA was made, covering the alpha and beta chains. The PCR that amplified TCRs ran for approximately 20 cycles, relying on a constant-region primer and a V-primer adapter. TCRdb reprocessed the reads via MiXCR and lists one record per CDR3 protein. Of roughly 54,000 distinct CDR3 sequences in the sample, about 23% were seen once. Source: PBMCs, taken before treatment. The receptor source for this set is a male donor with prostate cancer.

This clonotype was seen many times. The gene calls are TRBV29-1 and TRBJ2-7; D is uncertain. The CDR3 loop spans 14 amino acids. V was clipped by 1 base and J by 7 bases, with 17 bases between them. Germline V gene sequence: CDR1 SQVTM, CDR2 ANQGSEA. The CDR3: CSVEVSGFSREQYF. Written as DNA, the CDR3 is TGCAGCGTTGAAGTTTCTGGGTTTTCCAGGGAGCAGTACTTC.

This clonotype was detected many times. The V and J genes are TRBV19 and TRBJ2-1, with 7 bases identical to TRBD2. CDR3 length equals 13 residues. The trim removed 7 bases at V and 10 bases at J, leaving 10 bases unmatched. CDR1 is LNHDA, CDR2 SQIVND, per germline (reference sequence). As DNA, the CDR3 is TGTGCCAGTATTTCTAGCGGCTATTGGGAGCAGTTCTTC. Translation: CASISSGYWEQFF.

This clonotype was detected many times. DNA of the CDR3: TGTGCCAGTAGTGGGAGGGACTTCTACAATGAGCAGTTCTTC. Protein: CASSGRDFYNEQFF. The rearrangement uses TRBV19 and TRBJ2-1, with 7 bases lining up with TRBD2. The CDR3 totals 14 residues. V trimming: 5 bases; J trimming: 3 bases; junction bases outside the gene matches: 4. Germline CDR1 is LNHDA and CDR2 is SQIVND (reference sequence).

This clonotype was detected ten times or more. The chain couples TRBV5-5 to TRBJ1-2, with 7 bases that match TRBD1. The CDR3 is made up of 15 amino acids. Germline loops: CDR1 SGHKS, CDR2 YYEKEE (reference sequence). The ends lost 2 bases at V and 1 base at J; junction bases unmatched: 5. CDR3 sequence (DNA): TGTGCCAGCAGCTTTATGGGACAGCTTAACTATGGCTACACCTTC. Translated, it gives CASSFMGQLNYGYTF.

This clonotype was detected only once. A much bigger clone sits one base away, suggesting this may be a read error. CDR3: CASSYGQAYEQFF. In DNA form, the CDR3 reads TGTGCCAGCAGCTACGGACAGGCCTACGAGCAGTTCTTC. The chain uses TRBV13 and TRBJ2-1; 7 bases map to TRBD1. The CDR3 runs 13 residues. The J segment lost 10 bases and the V segment lost 4 bases, leaving 7 bases of the junction unmatched. Per the germline V gene, CDR1 is PRHDT and CDR2 is FYEKMQ (reference sequence). The full variable domain, its missing parts supplied by reference TRBV13 and TRBJ2-1, is AAGVIQSPRHLIKEKRETATLKCYPIPRHDTVYWYQQGPGQDPQFLISFYEKMQSDKGSIPDRFSAQQFSDYHSELNMSSLELGDSALYFCASSYGQAYEQFFGPGTRLTVL.

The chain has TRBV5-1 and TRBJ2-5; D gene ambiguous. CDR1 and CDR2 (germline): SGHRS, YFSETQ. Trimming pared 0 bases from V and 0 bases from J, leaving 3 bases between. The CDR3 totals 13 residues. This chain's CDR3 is CASSLDNQETQYF. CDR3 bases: TGCGCCAGCAGCTTGGACAACCAAGAGACCCAGTACTTC.

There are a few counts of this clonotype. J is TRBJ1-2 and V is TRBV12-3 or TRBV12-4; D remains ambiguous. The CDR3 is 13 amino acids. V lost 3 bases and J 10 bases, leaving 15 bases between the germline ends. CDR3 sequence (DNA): TGTGCCAGCAGTTTTAGAGCTCGCAGTTACTACACCTTC. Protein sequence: CASSFRARSYYTF.

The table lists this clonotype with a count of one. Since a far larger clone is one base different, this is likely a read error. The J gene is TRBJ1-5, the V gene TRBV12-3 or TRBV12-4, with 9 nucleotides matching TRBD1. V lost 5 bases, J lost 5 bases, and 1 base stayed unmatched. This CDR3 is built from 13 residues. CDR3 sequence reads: CASSRTGDQPQHF. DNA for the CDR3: TGTGCCAGCAGTCGGACAGGGGATCAGCCCCAGCATTTT.

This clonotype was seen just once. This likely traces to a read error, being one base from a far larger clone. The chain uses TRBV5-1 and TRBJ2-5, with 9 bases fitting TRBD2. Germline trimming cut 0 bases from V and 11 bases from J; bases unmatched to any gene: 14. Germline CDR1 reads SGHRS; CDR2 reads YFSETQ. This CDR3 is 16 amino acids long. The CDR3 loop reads CASSLAPLAGNNEQYF. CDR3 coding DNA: TGCGCCAGCAGCTTGGCTCCCCTAGCGGGGAACAATGAGCAGTACTTC.

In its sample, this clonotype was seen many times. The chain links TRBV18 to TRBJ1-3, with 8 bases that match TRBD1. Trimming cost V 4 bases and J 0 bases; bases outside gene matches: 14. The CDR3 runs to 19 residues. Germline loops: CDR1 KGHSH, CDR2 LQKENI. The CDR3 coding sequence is TGTGCCAGCTCACGAACCGGGACAGGTCCTCGAAACTCTGGAAACACCATATATTTT. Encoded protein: CASSRTGTGPRNSGNTIYF.

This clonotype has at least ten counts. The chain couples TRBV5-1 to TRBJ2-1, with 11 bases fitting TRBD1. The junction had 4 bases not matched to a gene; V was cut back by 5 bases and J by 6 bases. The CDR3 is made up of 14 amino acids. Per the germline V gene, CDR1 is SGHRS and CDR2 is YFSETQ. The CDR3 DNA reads TGCGCCAGCAGTGGGACAGGGGGAATCAATGAGCAGTTCTTC. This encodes CASSGTGGINEQFF.

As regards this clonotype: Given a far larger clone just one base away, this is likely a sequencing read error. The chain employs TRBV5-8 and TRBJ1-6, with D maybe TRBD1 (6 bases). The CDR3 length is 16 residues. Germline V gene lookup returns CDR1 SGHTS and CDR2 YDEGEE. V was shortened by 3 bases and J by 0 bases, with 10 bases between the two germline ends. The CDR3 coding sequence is TGTGCCAGCAGCTCCACAGGGAGCTCCTATAATTCACCCCTCCACTTT. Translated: CASSSTGSSYNSPLHF.

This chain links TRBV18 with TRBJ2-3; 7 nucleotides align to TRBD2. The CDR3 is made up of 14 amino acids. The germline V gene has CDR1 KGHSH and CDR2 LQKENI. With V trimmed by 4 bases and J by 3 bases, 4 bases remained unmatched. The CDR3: CASSRGGRTDTQYF. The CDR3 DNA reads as TGTGCCAGCTCACGGGGCGGGAGAACAGATACGCAGTATTTT.

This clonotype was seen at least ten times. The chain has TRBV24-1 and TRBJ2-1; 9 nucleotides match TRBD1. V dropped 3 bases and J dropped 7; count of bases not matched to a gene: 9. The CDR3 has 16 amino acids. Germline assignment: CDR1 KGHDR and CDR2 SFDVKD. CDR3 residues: CATSDPARDRENEQFF. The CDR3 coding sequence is TGTGCCACCAGTGATCCTGCCCGGGACAGGGAAAATGAGCAGTTCTTC.

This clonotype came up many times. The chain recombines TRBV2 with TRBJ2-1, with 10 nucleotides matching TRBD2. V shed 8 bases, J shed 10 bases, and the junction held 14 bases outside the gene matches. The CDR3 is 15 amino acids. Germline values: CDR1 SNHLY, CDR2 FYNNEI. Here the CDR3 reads CASRKNSGGIAEQFF. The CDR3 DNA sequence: TGTGCCAGCCGCAAGAATAGCGGGGGGATAGCGGAGCAGTTCTTC.

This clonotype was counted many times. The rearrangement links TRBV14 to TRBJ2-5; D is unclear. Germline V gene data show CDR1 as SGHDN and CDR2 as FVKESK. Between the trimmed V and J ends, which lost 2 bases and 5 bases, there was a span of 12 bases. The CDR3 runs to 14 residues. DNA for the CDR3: TGTGCCAGCAGCCAAAGATATGGAATTGAGACCCAGTACTTC. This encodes CASSQRYGIETQYF.

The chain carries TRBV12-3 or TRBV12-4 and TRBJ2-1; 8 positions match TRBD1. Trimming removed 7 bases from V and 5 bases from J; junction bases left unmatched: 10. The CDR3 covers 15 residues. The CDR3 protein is CASTPGGTGNNEQFF. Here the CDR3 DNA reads TGTGCCAGCACCCCAGGGGGCACAGGGAACAATGAGCAGTTCTTC.

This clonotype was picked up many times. DNA for the CDR3: TGTGCCAGCAGCCGAGACATGAACACTGAAGCTTTCTTT. It translates to CASSRDMNTEAFF. The chain has TRBV14 and TRBJ1-1; D is unclear. Germline V gives CDR1 SGHDN, CDR2 FVKESK. This CDR3 spans 13 amino acids. V was shortened by 4 bases and J by 0 bases, with 6 bases between the two germline ends.

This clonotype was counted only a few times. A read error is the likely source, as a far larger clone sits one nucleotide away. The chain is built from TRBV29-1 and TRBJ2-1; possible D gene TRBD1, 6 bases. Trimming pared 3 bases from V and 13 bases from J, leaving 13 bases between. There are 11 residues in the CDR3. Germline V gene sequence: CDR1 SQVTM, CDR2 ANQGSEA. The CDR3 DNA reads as TGCAGCGTTGACAGGGGAGTTACCCAGTTCTTC. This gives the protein CSVDRGVTQFF.

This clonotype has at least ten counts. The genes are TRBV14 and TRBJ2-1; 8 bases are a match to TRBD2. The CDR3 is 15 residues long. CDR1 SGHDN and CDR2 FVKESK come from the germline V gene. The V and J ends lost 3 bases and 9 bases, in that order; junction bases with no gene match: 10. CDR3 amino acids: CASSQRFAGGGEQFF. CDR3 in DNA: TGTGCCAGCAGCCAGCGCTTCGCGGGAGGCGGTGAGCAGTTCTTC. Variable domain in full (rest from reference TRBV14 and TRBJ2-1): EAGVTQFPSHSVIEKGQTVTLRCDPISGHDNLYWYRRVMGKEIKFLLHFVKESKQDESGMPNNRFLAERTGGTYSTLKVQPAELEDSGVYFCASSQRFAGGGEQFFGPGTRLTVL.